What follows are 28 T cell receptor beta chains derived from one specimen sequenced in a study of shared clonotypes between healthy human individuals. Using immunoSEQ multiplex PCR, the repertoire was profiled, and TCRdb retains in-frame clones only, with some absent. The sample contains some 1.5 million clones, approximately 97% of which appear only once. Sequencing was performed on naive CD4+ T cells sorted from blood. Subset noted: CD45RA+ positively selected. All receptors come from a man aged 30 to 39 in good health.

This chain connects TRBV28 to TRBJ2-1, with 10 bases lining up with TRBD2. With V trimmed by 6 bases and J by 8 bases, 7 bases remained unmatched. In germline, CDR1 is MDHEN, CDR2 SYDVKM. This CDR3 region has 14 residues. CDR3 DNA: TGTGCCAGCAGCCCAATAGCGGGAGGTTATGAGCAGTTCTTC. It is translated as CASSPIAGGYEQFF. The full variable domain, rest sourced from reference TRBV28 and TRBJ2-1, is DVKVTQSSRYLVKRTGEKVFLECVQDMDHENMFWYRQDPGLGLRLIYFSYDVKMKEKGDIPEGYSVSREKKERFSLILESASTNQTSMYLCASSPIAGGYEQFFGPGTRLTVL.

This clone was seen a single time. This rearrangement joins TRBV5-1 to TRBJ1-4; 8 nucleotides line up with TRBD1. This CDR3 has 15 amino acids. The germline CDR1 and CDR2 sequences are SGHRS and YFSETQ. J was trimmed by 8 bases and V by 2 bases; bases with no gene match: 8. The CDR3, as DNA: TGCGCCAGCAGCTTCCAGGGGGCGTATAACGAAAAACTGTTTTTT. It specifies CASSFQGAYNEKLFF.

The chain joins TRBV28 to TRBJ2-1, with 10 bases fitting TRBD2. There are 15 residues in the CDR3. The junction had 8 bases not matched to a gene; V was cut back by 3 bases and J by 9 bases. CDR1 and CDR2 from the germline V gene are MDHEN and SYDVKM. CDR3 bases: TGTGCCAGCAGTTTCGAGCTAGCGGGAGCTATTGAGCAGTTCTTC. Encoded protein: CASSFELAGAIEQFF. Using reference TRBV28 and TRBJ2-1 for the parts outside the CDR3, the full variable domain is DVKVTQSSRYLVKRTGEKVFLECVQDMDHENMFWYRQDPGLGLRLIYFSYDVKMKEKGDIPEGYSVSREKKERFSLILESASTNQTSMYLCASSFELAGAIEQFFGPGTRLTVL.

This clone appeared a single time. The CDR3 region has the DNA TGTGCCAGCAGCTTAGCGCTGCAGGGGAGGGGAGACACTGAAGCTTTCTTT. Its protein is CASSLALQGRGDTEAFF. J is TRBJ1-1 and V is TRBV7-6, with D maybe TRBD1 (6 bases). CDR1 is SGHVS and CDR2 is FNYEAQ in the germline V gene. The CDR3 consists of 17 residues. Trimming removed 0 bases from V and 3 bases from J, with 17 bases in between.

The chain joins TRBV30 to TRBJ1-1; D uncertain. Germline V lookup: CDR1 GTSNPN, CDR2 SVGIG (reference sequence). The CDR3 length is 12 residues. With 5 bases removed from V and 0 bases from J, the gap between germline ends came to 7 bases. CDR3 nucleotide sequence: TGTGCCTGGGGGTTAATGAACACTGAAGCTTTCTTT. As protein: CAWGLMNTEAFF. Full variable domain (remainder filled in from reference TRBV30 and TRBJ1-1): SQTIHQWPATLVQPVGSPLSLECTVEGTSNPNLYWYRQAAGRGLQLLFYSVGIGQISSEVPQNLSASRPQDRQFILSSKKLLLSDSGFYLCAWGLMNTEAFFGQGTRLTVV.

The chain is built from TRBV5-1 and TRBJ2-2; perhaps D is TRBD1 or TRBD2 (5 bases each). Per germline, CDR1 SGHRS and CDR2 YFSETQ. The V gene lost 1 base and the J gene lost 4 bases, with 14 bases spanning the gap. This CDR3 is built from 16 residues. The CDR3 sequence: CASSLNGGVSTGELFF. DNA for the CDR3: TGCGCCAGCAGCTTGAATGGGGGAGTCTCCACCGGGGAGCTGTTTTTT.

This chain links TRBV2 with TRBJ2-7; no clear D. The ends were cut back, 8 bases at V and 5 bases at J, with 10 bases in the middle. The CDR3 has 11 amino acids. The germline CDR1 and CDR2 sequences are SNHLY and FYNNEI. For the CDR3, the DNA is TGTGCCAGCTCGCCCTTTGACGAGCAGTACTTC. Protein sequence: CASSPFDEQYF.

The chain carries TRBV7-2 and TRBJ2-7, with 15 bases lining up with TRBD2. The CDR3 has 18 amino acids. CDR1 is SGHTA and CDR2 is FQGNSA in the germline V gene. V lost 6 bases and J lost 7; bases outside the gene matches: 16. The CDR3 DNA is TGTGCCAGCAGAGCTCCCGGGACGGCCGGGACTAGCGGGAGGGAGCAGTACTTC. Translating it yields CASRAPGTAGTSGREQYF.

The V and J genes are TRBV5-1 and TRBJ2-2; no clear D. The CDR3 spans 14 residues. Deletions cut 4 bases from V and 2 bases from J, with 9 bases between. CDR1 is SGHRS and CDR2 is YFSETQ in the germline V gene. CDR3 bases: TGCGCCAGCAGCGCCCAGGACAACACCGGGGAGCTGTTTTTT. Translating it yields CASSAQDNTGELFF.

The table lists this clone with a few counts. For the CDR3, the DNA is TGCAGCGGAGGGAGCGGGAGGGATGAGCAGTTCTTC. Translated, it gives CSGGSGRDEQFF. The rearrangement uses TRBV29-1 and TRBJ2-1; TRBD2 aligns across 10 bases. Trimming at V came to 7 bases and at J to 8 bases, leaving 5 bases not matched to a gene. The CDR3 has 12 residues. CDR1 and CDR2 (germline): SQVTM, ANQGSEA.

About this clone itself: This sample also contains other DNA sequences that code for the same CDR3. V and J are TRBV5-1 and TRBJ2-2, with 9 bases that match TRBD2. Germline assignment: CDR1 SGHRS and CDR2 YFSETQ. Trimming at V came to 3 bases and at J to 3 bases, leaving 3 bases not matched to a gene. This CDR3 is built from 15 residues. The CDR3 coding sequence is TGCGCCAGCAGCTCGGGACTAGCAGACACCGGGGAGCTGTTTTTT. The encoded protein is CASSSGLADTGELFF.

This chain joins TRBV5-1 and TRBJ2-3, with 10 nucleotides matching TRBD1. V lost 1 base and J lost 5; bases outside the gene matches: 13. CDR1 and CDR2 from the germline V gene are SGHRS and YFSETQ. This CDR3 region has 18 residues. The CDR3 bases are TGCGCCAGCAGCTTGCCATTGACCGGGACAGGGGTTGTAGATACGCAGTATTTT. It translates to CASSLPLTGTGVVDTQYF. Combining the CDR3 with reference TRBV5-1 and TRBJ2-3 gives the whole variable domain KAGVTQTPRYLIKTRGQQVTLSCSPISGHRSVSWYQQTPGQGLQFLFEYFSETQRNKGNFPGRFSGRQFSNSRSEMNVSTLELGDSALYLCASSLPLTGTGVVDTQYFGPGTRLTVL.

The J gene is TRBJ2-2, the V gene TRBV5-6; perhaps TRBD2 as D (6 bases). CDR1 and CDR2 (germline): SGHDT, YYEEEE. V lost 4 bases and J 3 bases, leaving 16 bases between the germline ends. This CDR3 is 16 amino acids long. This CDR3 reads CASSPAGRSHTGELFF. The CDR3 bases are TGTGCCAGCAGCCCGGCGGGGCGGAGCCACACCGGGGAGCTGTTTTTT.

V is TRBV6-5 and J is TRBJ2-3; D not certain. This CDR3 is built from 13 residues. The germline CDR1 and CDR2 sequences are MNHEY and SVGAGI. The V end lost 6 bases, the J end lost 4 bases, and 11 bases lay between the germline ends. DNA of the CDR3: TGTGCCAGCAGCCCAACCCCGGCAGATACGCAGTATTTT. This gives the protein CASSPTPADTQYF.

The genes are TRBV10-3 and TRBJ2-3; 9 bases are shared with TRBD1. V dropped 10 bases and J dropped 0; count of bases not matched to a gene: 8. The CDR3 is made up of 15 amino acids. The germline V gene encodes CDR1 ENHRY and CDR2 SYGVKD. The DNA for the CDR3 is TGTGCCACACGAACAGGGGGCTCCAGCACAGATACGCAGTATTTT. This gives the protein CATRTGGSSTDTQYF.

The chain is built from TRBV7-2 and TRBJ2-3; no clear D gene. Germline CDR1 is SGHTA and CDR2 is FQGNSA. V lost 3 bases and J 8 bases, leaving 12 bases between the germline ends. The CDR3 length is 13 residues. CDR3 nucleotides: TGTGCCAGCAGCTTGGGCTGGCCAGGTACGCAGTATTTT. This codes for CASSLGWPGTQYF.

The chain joins TRBV5-1 to TRBJ1-1, with unresolved D. Trimming cost V 0 bases and J 3 bases, with 12 bases left between them. Germline CDR1 is SGHRS and CDR2 is YFSETQ. This CDR3 spans 15 amino acids. In nucleotides, the CDR3 is TGCGCCAGCAGCTTGGCGTGGATTGGGGACACTGAAGCTTTCTTT. Translation: CASSLAWIGDTEAFF.

The chain recombines TRBV6-4 with TRBJ2-1, with TRBD2 matching over 8 bases. This CDR3 is 15 amino acids long. The germline CDR1 and CDR2 sequences are MRHNA and SNTAGT. V was pared by 7 bases and J by 2 bases, with 7 bases of the junction left unmatched. The CDR3 reads CASKLTSGAYNEQFF. The CDR3 nucleotides are TGTGCCAGCAAGCTCACTAGCGGAGCCTACAATGAGCAGTTCTTC.

This chain uses TRBV9 with TRBJ1-4, with TRBD1 identical over 9 bases. V lost 1 base, J lost 8 bases, and 6 bases stayed unmatched. Germline CDR1 reads SGDLS; CDR2 reads YYNGEE. The CDR3 runs to 15 residues. CDR3 loop: CASSVSWDRDEKLFF. The CDR3 bases are TGTGCCAGCAGCGTATCGTGGGACAGGGACGAAAAACTGTTTTTT.

V gene TRBV7-3 combines with J gene TRBJ1-2; D call uncertain. Germline values: CDR1 SGHTA, CDR2 FQGTGA. This CDR3 comprises 10 residues. Between the trimmed V and J ends, which lost 5 bases and 14 bases, there was a span of 12 bases. CDR3 protein: CASSPRVTTF. The DNA for the CDR3 is TGTGCCAGCAGCCCAAGGGTGACAACCTTC.

The gene calls are TRBV10-2 and TRBJ2-7; possibly TRBD1 for D (5 bases). This CDR3 comprises 10 residues. Trimming cost V 11 bases and J 3 bases, with 8 bases left between them. The germline gives CDR1 WSHSY, CDR2 SAAADI. Written as DNA, the CDR3 is TGCGCCGTTCAGGGCTACGAGCAGTACTTC. This codes for CAVQGYEQYF.

V usage is TRBV27 and J usage is TRBJ2-5; 15 nucleotides match TRBD2. J gave up 5 bases and V 10 bases, and 14 bases lay outside the gene matches. The CDR3 consists of 17 residues. The germline gives CDR1 MNHEY, CDR2 SMNVEV (reference sequence). CDR3 residues: CATRGLAGGYTRETQYF. Here the CDR3 DNA reads TGTGCCACCAGAGGACTAGCGGGAGGGTACACGAGGGAGACCCAGTACTTC.

A remark on this clone: Distinct nucleotide sequences in the sample also encode this CDR3. The chain joins TRBV6-5 to TRBJ2-3, with D possibly being TRBD1 (6 bases). CDR3 size: 11 residues. Trimming removed 6 bases at V and 8 bases at J, with 9 bases between. Germline CDR1 and CDR2: MNHEY and SVGAGI. The CDR3 sequence is CASSLGGTQYF. For the CDR3, the DNA is TGTGCCAGCAGCCTAGGGGGTACGCAGTATTTT.

V gene TRBV7-2 combines with J gene TRBJ1-1; D call uncertain. V lost 0 bases to trimming and J lost 0 bases, with 8 bases between them. Germline V gives CDR1 SGHTA, CDR2 FQGNSA. This CDR3 has 15 amino acids. The CDR3 here is CASSLANGVNTEAFF. As DNA, the CDR3 is TGTGCCAGCAGCTTAGCAAATGGGGTGAACACTGAAGCTTTCTTT.

The chain joins TRBV5-1 to TRBJ2-5; 8 bases are a match to TRBD2. This CDR3 spans 15 amino acids. V lost 4 bases, J lost 7 bases, and 12 bases stayed unmatched. CDR1 SGHRS and CDR2 YFSETQ come from the germline V gene. The CDR3 here is CASSEVLAESWTQYF. CDR3 coding DNA: TGCGCCAGCAGCGAGGTACTAGCGGAGTCCTGGACCCAGTACTTC.

The genes are TRBV10-3 and TRBJ1-2; 10 positions match TRBD1. From germline, CDR1 is ENHRY and CDR2 SYGVKD. This CDR3 is 15 amino acids long. V dropped 10 bases and J dropped 3; count of bases not matched to a gene: 11. In DNA form, the CDR3 reads TGTGCCACCACTCCGGGACAGGGGACCGACTATGGCTACACCTTC. Translating it yields CATTPGQGTDYGYTF.

This chain links TRBV30 with TRBJ2-5; D may be TRBD2 (6 bases). V was trimmed by 4 bases and J by 7 bases, leaving 16 bases between them. The CDR3 is 13 amino acids. The germline CDR1 and CDR2 sequences are GTSNPN and SVGIG (reference sequence). The CDR3 region has the DNA TGTGCCTGGAAGTACGCCGGGGGAATGACCCAGTACTTC. Its protein is CAWKYAGGMTQYF.

The chain uses TRBV2 and TRBJ1-2, with D perhaps matching TRBD1 (5 bases). CDR3 length equals 12 residues. CDR1 is SNHLY, CDR2 FYNNEI, per germline. Deletions cut 4 bases from V and 4 bases from J, with 7 bases between. CDR3 residues: CASSGQLYGYTF. The CDR3 DNA follows: TGTGCCAGCAGTGGACAGCTCTATGGCTACACCTTC.